These 11 T cell receptor beta chains were all obtained from the same sample, sequenced in a study of cytomegalovirus exposure and HLA in healthy donors. Assay used: immunoSEQ multiplex PCR; TCRdb lists only in-frame clones, some missing. The sample includes roughly 110,000 clones, about 87% seen only once; the top ten take roughly 2%. The sample taken for sequencing was PBMCs. These receptor sequences come from a woman aged 18-29 years in good health and CMV-seropositive.

V is TRBV19 and J is TRBJ1-5; D might be TRBD1 (5 bases). V gave up 2 bases and J gave up 2 bases, with 10 bases separating them. This CDR3 comprises 15 residues. Germline V gives CDR1 LNHDA, CDR2 SQIVND (reference sequence). This CDR3 is CASSIMGRGNQPQHF. In nucleotides, the CDR3 is TGTGCCAGTAGTATAATGGGGCGCGGCAATCAGCCCCAGCATTTT.

The V and J genes are TRBV6-5 and TRBJ1-1; 7 bases fit TRBD1. The germline V gene encodes CDR1 MNHEY and CDR2 SVGAGI. The CDR3 spans 15 residues. V trimming: 5 bases; J trimming: 2 bases; junction bases outside the gene matches: 8. CDR3 amino acids: CASSPATGVNTEAFF. As DNA, the CDR3 is TGTGCCAGCAGTCCAGCCACAGGGGTAAACACTGAAGCTTTCTTT.

V is TRBV7-9 and J is TRBJ2-1, with TRBD1 identical over 9 bases. V dropped 5 bases and J dropped 4; count of bases not matched to a gene: 9. The V gene's germline CDR1 is SEHNR and CDR2 FQNEAQ (reference sequence). The CDR3 totals 16 residues. CDR3 DNA: TGTGCCAGCAGCGCGGGGACAGGGAAGGGGTACAATGAGCAGTTCTTC. This gives the protein CASSAGTGKGYNEQFF. The full variable domain, rest sourced from reference TRBV7-9 and TRBJ2-1, is DTGVSQNPRHKITKRGQNVTFRCDPISEHNRLYWYRQTLGQGPEFLTYFQNEAQLEKSRLLSDRFSAERPKGSFSTLEIQRTEQGDSAMYLCASSAGTGKGYNEQFFGPGTRLTVL.

The rearrangement uses TRBV7-8 and TRBJ1-2; 8 bases are a match to TRBD1. Trimming removed 2 bases from V and 5 bases from J; junction bases left unmatched: 19. Germline CDR1 reads SGHVS; CDR2 reads FQNEAQ. The CDR3 loop spans 19 amino acids. This CDR3 is CASSLNFLGTGPFKYGYTF. CDR3 bases: TGTGCCAGCAGCTTAAATTTTCTGGGGACAGGCCCCTTTAAATATGGCTACACCTTC.

V usage is TRBV28 and J usage is TRBJ2-5; 13 nucleotides align to TRBD2. J lost 2 bases, V lost 5 bases, and 5 bases had no gene match. This CDR3 has 16 amino acids. From germline, CDR1 is MDHEN and CDR2 SYDVKM. The chain's CDR3 is CASSPWTSGGQETQYF. In DNA, the CDR3 is TGTGCCAGCAGTCCCTGGACTAGCGGGGGACAAGAGACCCAGTACTTC.

V usage is TRBV6-5 and J usage is TRBJ1-2; no firm D call. Germline V gives CDR1 MNHEY, CDR2 SVGAGI. The CDR3 runs to 15 residues. Trimming cost V 3 bases and J 7 bases, with 18 bases left between them. The CDR3 DNA follows: TGTGCCAGCAGTTATTCAGCTTCGGGAGCTCCTGGCTACACCTTC. This sequence encodes CASSYSASGAPGYTF.

The chain joins TRBV2 to TRBJ2-7, with D maybe TRBD1 (6 bases). The length of the CDR3 is 14 residues. Looked up from germline, CDR1 is SNHLY and CDR2 is FYNNEI. Between the trimmed V and J ends, which lost 7 bases and 2 bases, there was a span of 15 bases. CDR3 nucleotides: TGTGCCAGCACCGGAATGGGACACCCCTACGAGCAGTACTTC. This translates into CASTGMGHPYEQYF.

The gene calls are TRBV10-2 and TRBJ1-5; TRBD1 is a possible D gene (6 bases). Per the germline V gene, CDR1 is WSHSY and CDR2 is SAAADI. CDR3 length: 16 amino acids. The V gene lost 5 bases and the J gene lost 6 bases, with 20 bases spanning the gap. Here the CDR3 reads CASSLRGAGAFQPQHF. CDR3 sequence (DNA): TGCGCCAGCAGTCTGCGTGGGGCAGGGGCGTTTCAGCCCCAGCATTTT.

In its sample, this clone was seen once. V gene TRBV28 combines with J gene TRBJ1-4; tentative D call: TRBD1 (5 bases). Between the trimmed V and J ends, which lost 6 bases and 7 bases, there was a span of 15 bases. The CDR3 spans 14 residues. Germline assignment: CDR1 MDHEN and CDR2 SYDVKM. Here the CDR3 DNA reads TGTGCCAGCAGCCTTGGGGGGGTGGGTGAAAAACTGTTTTTT. Amino acid sequence: CASSLGGVGEKLFF.

This sequence joins TRBV5-4 and TRBJ1-2; D call uncertain. The CDR3 runs to 15 residues. CDR1 is SGHNT, CDR2 YYREEE, per germline (reference sequence). Trimming shortened V by 0 bases and J by 2 bases, and 11 bases separated the two germline ends. Here the CDR3 reads CASSLGAASNYGYTF. In nucleotides, the CDR3 is TGTGCCAGCAGCTTGGGGGCAGCCTCGAACTATGGCTACACCTTC.

The chain combines TRBV7-6 with TRBJ1-1; TRBD1 matches at 8 bases. The CDR3 consists of 14 residues. V lost 6 bases to trimming and J lost 7 bases; unmatched junction nucleotides: 10. CDR1 and CDR2 from the germline V gene are SGHVS and FNYEAQ. The CDR3 DNA reads TGTGCCAGCAGAAACCGGACAGGGTGGGATGAAGCTTTCTTT. As protein: CASRNRTGWDEAFF.